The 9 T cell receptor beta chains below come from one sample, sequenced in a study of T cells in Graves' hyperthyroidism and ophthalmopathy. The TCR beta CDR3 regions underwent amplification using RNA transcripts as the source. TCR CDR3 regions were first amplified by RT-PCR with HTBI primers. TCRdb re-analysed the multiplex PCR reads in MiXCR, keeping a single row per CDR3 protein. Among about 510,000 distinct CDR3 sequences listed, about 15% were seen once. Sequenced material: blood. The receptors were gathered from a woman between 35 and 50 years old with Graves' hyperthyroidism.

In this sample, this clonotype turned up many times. The DNA for the CDR3 is TGTGCCAGCAGCCCAGGGACTAGCGGACAAGAGACCCAGTACTTC. This codes for CASSPGTSGQETQYF. V usage is TRBV7-8 and J usage is TRBJ2-5, with 11 bases aligning to TRBD2. The V segment lost 5 bases and the J segment 2 bases; nucleotides outside the gene matches: 4. The CDR3 has 15 amino acids. Germline V gene lookup returns CDR1 SGHVS and CDR2 FQNEAQ.

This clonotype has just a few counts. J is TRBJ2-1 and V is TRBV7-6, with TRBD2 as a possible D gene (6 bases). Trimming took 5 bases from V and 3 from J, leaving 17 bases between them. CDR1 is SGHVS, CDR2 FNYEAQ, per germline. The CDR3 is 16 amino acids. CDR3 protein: CASSDPGLFNYNEQFF. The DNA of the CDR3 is TGTGCCAGCAGCGACCCGGGACTCTTTAACTACAATGAGCAGTTCTTC.

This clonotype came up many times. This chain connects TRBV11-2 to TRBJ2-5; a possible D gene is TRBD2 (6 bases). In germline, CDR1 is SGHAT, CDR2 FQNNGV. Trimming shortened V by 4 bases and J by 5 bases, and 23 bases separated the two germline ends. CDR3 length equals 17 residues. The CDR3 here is CASSSTLGEAYGETQYF. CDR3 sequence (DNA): TGTGCCAGCAGCTCGACCCTTGGGGAGGCATATGGTGAGACCCAGTACTTC.

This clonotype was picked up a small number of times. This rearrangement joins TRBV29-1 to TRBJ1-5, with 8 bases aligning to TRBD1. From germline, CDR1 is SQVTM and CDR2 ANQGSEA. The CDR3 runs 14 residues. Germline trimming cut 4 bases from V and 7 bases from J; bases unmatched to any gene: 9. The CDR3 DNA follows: TGCAGCGTTGCTCAGGGGGCGCCGGGGCAGCCCCAGCATTTT. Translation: CSVAQGAPGQPQHF.

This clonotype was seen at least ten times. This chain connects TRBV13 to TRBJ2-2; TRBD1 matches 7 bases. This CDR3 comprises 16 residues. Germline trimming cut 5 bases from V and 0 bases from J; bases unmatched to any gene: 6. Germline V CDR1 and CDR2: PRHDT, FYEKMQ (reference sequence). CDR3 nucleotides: TGTGCCAGCAGCGGACAGGTTGATTCGAACACCGGGGAGCTGTTTTTT. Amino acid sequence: CASSGQVDSNTGELFF.

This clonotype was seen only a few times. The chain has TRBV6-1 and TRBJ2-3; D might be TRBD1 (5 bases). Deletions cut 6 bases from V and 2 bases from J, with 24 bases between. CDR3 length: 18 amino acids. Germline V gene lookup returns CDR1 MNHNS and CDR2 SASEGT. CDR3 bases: TGTGCCAGCAGCGGCGGTCCTAAGGGGCGGCACAACACAGATACGCAGTATTTT. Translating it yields CASSGGPKGRHNTDTQYF.

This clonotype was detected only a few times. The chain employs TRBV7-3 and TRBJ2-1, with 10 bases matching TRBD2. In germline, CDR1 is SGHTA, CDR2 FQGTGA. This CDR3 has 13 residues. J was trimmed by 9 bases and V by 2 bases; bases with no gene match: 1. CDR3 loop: CASSLGLAVEQFF. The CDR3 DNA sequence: TGTGCCAGCAGCTTAGGACTAGCGGTTGAGCAGTTCTTC.

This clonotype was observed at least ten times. The CDR3 nucleotides read TGCAGTGCTATAAGACTAGCGGGAGGGCGGTCCTACAATGAGCAGTTCTTC. Its translation: CSAIRLAGGRSYNEQFF. This rearrangement joins TRBV20-1 to TRBJ2-1; 14 nucleotides line up with TRBD2. Trimming removed 4 bases from V and 1 base from J; junction bases left unmatched: 6. The CDR3 consists of 17 residues. From germline, CDR1 is DFQATT and CDR2 SNEGSKA (reference sequence).

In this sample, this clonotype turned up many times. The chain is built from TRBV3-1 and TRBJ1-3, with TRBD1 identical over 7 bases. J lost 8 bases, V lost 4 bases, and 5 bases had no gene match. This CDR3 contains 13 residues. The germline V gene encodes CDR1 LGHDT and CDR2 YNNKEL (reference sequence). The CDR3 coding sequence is TGTGCCAGCAGCCTTTCAGGGGGAGACACCATATATTTT. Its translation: CASSLSGGDTIYF.